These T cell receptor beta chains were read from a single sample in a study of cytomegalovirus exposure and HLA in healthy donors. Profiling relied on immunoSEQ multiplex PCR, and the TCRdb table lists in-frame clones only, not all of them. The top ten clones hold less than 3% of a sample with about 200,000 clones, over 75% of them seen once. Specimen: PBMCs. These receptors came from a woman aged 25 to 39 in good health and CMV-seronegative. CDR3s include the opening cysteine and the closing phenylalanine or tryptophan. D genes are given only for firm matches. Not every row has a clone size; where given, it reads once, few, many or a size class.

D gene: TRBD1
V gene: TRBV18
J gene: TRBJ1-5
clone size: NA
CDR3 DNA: TGTGCCAGCTCACCTAAAGGGGGACAGGGGAGTCAGCCCCAGCATTTT
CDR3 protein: CASSPKGGQGSQPQHF

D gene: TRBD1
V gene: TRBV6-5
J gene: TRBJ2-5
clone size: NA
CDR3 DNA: TGTGCCAGCAGTTATTACAGGGGAACGGAGACCCAGTACTTC
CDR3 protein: CASSYYRGTETQYF

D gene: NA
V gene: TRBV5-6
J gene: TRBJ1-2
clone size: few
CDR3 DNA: TGTGCCAGCAGCTTCCCCGGGGTGCGGCGTTACTATGGCTACCCCTTC
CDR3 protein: CASSFPGVRRYYGYPF

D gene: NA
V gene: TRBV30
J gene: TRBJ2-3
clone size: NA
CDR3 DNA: TGTGCCTGGGCCCCGACAGAAGATACGCAGTATTTT
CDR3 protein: CAWAPTEDTQYF

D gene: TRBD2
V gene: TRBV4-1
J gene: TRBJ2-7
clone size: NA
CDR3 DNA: TGCGCCAGCAGCCAAGTAGGAGAGGTACTAGCGGGCGAGCAGTACTTC
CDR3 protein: CASSQVGEVLAGEQYF

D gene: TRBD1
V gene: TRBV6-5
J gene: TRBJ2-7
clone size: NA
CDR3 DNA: TGTGCCAGCAGTACACCGGACAGGGGCTCCTACGAGCAGTACTTC
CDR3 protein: CASSTPDRGSYEQYF

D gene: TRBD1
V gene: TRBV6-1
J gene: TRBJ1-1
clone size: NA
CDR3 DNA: TGTGCCAGCACAACAGGGGGCGGCACTGAAGCTTTCTTT
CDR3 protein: CASTTGGGTEAFF

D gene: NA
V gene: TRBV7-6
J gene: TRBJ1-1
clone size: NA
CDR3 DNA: TGTGCCAGCAGTCCAGGAGGGGACACTGAAGCTTTCTTT
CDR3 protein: CASSPGGDTEAFF

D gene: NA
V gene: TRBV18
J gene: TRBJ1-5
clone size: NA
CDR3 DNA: TGTGCCAGCTCACAGACAGGACTTAGCAATCAGCCCCAGCATTTT
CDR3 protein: CASSQTGLSNQPQHF

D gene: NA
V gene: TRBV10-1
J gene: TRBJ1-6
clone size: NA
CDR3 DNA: TGCGCCAGCAGTGGCGGGAAGGGATCCCTCCACTTT
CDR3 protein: CASSGGKGSLHF

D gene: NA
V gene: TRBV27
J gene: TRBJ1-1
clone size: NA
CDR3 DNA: TGTGCCAGCAGTTTGTTTCAGATGAACACTGAAGCTTTCTTT
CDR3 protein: CASSLFQMNTEAFF

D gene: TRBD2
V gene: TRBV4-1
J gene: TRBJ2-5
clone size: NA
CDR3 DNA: TGCGCCAGCAGCCAAGCCCGGGGGGGCCTCGAGGAGACCCAGTACTTC
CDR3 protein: CASSQARGGLEETQYF

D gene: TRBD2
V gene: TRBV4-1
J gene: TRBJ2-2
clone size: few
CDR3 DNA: TGCGCCAGCAGCCATTCTAGCGGGGGGGCCTGGACCGGGGAGCTGTTTTTT
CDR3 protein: CASSHSSGGAWTGELFF

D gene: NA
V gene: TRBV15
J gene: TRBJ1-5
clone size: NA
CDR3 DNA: TGTGCCACCAGCAGAGATTTGGGGCAGGCTCAGCCCCAGCATTTT
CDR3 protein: CATSRDLGQAQPQHF

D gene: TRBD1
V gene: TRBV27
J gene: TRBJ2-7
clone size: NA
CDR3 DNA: TGTGCCAGGAATGGACAGGTAGGAGAGCAGTACTTC
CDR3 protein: CARNGQVGEQYF

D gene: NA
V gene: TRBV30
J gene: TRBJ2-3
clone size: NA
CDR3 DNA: TGTGCCTGGAGTGTACAAAGTGATACGCAGTATTTT
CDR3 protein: CAWSVQSDTQYF

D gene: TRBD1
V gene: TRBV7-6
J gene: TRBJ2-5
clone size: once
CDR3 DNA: TGTGCCAGCAGCTTGGGACAGACAGGGATTGAGACCCAGTACTTC
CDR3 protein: CASSLGQTGIETQYF

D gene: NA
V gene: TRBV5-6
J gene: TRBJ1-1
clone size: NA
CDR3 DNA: TGTGCCAGCAGCCAAACTTCAGGGCACGCTTTCTTT
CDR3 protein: CASSQTSGHAFF

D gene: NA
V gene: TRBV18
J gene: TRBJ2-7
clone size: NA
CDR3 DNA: TGTGCCAGCTCACGGGGACTGAGGGGGCTCGGCGACGAGCAGTACTTC
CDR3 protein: CASSRGLRGLGDEQYF

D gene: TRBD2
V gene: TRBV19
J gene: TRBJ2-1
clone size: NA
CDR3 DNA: TGTGCCAGTAGTATTGTGGGACTAGCGGGAGTTAGCCCCGGGCGAAATGAGCAGTTCTTC
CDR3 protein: CASSIVGLAGVSPGRNEQFF

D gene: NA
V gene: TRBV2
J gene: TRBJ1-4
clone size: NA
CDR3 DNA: TGTGCCGGTAACAGGGTCGCTAATGAAAAACTGTTTTTT
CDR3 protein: CAGNRVANEKLFF

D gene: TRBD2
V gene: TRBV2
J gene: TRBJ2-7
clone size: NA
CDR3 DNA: TGTGCCAGCAGTGTGACTAGCGGGAGGGCCGGGTACGAGCAGTACTTC
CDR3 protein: CASSVTSGRAGYEQYF

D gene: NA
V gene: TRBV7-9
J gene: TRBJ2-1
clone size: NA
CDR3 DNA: TGTGCCAGCAGCCCCCTTTTTCCAGGCAATGAGCAGTTCTTC
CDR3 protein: CASSPLFPGNEQFF

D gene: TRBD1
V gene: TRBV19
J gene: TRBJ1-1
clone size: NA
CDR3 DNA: TGTGCCAGTAGTAGAACAGGGGCCGCTGAAGCTTTCTTT
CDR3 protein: CASSRTGAAEAFF